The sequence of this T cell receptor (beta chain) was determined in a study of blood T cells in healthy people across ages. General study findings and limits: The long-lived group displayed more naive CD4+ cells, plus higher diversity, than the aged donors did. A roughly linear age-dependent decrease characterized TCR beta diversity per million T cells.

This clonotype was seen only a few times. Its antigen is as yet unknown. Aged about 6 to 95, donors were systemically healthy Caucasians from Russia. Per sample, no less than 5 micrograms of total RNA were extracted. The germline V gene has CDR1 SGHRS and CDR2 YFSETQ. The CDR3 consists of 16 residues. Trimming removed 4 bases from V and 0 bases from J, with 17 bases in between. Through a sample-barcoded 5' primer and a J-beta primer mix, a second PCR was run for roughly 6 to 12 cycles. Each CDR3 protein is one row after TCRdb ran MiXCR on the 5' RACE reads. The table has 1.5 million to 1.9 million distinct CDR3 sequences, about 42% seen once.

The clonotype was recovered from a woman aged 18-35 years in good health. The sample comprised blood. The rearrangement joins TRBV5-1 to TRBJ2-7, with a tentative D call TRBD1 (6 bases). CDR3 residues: CASSSGQTTTSYEQYF. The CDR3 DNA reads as TGCGCCAGCAGCAGCGGACAGACGACAACCTCCTACGAGCAGTACTTC.